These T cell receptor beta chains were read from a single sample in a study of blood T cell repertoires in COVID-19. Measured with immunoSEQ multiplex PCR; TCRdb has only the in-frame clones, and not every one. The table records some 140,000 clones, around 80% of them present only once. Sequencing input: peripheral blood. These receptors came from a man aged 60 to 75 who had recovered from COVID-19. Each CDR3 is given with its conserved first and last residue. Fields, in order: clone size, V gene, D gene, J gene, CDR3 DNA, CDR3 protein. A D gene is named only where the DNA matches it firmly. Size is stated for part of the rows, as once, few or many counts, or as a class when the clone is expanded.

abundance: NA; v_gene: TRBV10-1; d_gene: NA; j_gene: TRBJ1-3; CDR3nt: TGCGCCAGCAGTGAGTTCCAGGGGCCTGGAAACACCATATATTTT; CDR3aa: CASSEFQGPGNTIYF
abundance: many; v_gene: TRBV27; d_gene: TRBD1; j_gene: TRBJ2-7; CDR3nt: TGTGCCAGCAGTACCGGGACAGGGATCCCCTACGAGCAGTACTTC; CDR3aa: CASSTGTGIPYEQYF
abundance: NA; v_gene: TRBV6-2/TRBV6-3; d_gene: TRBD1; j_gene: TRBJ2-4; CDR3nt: TGTGCCAGCAGTAAGACAGGGGGCCGGGAAAAAAACATTCAGTACTTC; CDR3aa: CASSKTGGREKNIQYF
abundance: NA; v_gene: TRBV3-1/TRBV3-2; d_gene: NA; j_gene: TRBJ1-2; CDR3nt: TGTGCCAGCAGCCAAGACAGGGTAGGCTATGGCTACACCTTC; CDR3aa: CASSQDRVGYGYTF
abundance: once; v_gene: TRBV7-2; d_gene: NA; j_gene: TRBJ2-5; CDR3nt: TGTGCCAGCAGCTCCTTGACAGCGGGAGAGACCCAGTACTTC; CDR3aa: CASSSLTAGETQYF
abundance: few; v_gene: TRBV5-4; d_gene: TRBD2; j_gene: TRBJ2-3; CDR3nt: TGTGCCAGCAGCTCCCCCCAGCGGGAGACAGATACGCAGTATTTT; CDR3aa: CASSSPQRETDTQYF
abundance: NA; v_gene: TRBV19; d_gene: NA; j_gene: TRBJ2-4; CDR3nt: TGTGCCAGTAGCCAGCCAGGGCAAAACATTCAGTACTTC; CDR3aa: CASSQPGQNIQYF
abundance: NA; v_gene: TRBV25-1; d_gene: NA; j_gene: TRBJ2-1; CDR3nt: TGTGCCAGCAGTGGGGGCCCGGGACTCCTAGCTAATGAGCAGTTCTTC; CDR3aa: CASSGGPGLLANEQFF
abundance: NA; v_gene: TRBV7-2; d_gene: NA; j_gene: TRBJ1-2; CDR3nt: TGTGCCAGCAGAATGGGGCAGAACTATGGCTACACCTTC; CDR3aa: CASRMGQNYGYTF
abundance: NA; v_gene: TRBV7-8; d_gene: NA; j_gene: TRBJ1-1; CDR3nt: TGTGCCAGCAGCTTAGTAGTTAACACTGAAGCTTTCTTT; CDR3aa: CASSLVVNTEAFF
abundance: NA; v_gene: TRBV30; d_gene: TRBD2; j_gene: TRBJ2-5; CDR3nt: TGTGCCTGGACTAGCGGGGAGACCCAGTACTTC; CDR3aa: CAWTSGETQYF
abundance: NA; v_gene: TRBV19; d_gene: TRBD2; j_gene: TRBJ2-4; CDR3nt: TGTGCCAGTAGGGATAGCGGGGCCCAAATTCAGTACTTC; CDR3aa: CASRDSGAQIQYF
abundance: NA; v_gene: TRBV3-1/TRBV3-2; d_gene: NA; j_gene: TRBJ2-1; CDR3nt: TGTGCCAGCAGCTTTGGGGCCTGGGAGCAGTTCTTC; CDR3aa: CASSFGAWEQFF
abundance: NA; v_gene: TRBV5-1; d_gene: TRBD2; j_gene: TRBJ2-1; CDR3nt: TGCGCCAGCAGCGCTACTAGCGGGGGGGCCAATGAGCAGTTCTTC; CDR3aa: CASSATSGGANEQFF
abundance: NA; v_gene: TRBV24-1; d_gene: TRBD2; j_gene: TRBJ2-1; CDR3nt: TGTGCCACCAGTGATCAGGGAACTAGCGGGAGGGTATACAATGAGCAGTTCTTC; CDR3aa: CATSDQGTSGRVYNEQFF
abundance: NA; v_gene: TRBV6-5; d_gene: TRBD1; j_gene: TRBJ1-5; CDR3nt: TGTGCCAGCAGTCGAGGGGGCGTTGGCAATCAGCCCCAGCATTTT; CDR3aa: CASSRGGVGNQPQHF
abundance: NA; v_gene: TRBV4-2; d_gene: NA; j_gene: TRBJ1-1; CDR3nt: TGTGCCAGCAGCCAAGGGTTGCGCAGGGAAGGCGCTGAAGCTTTCTTT; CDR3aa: CASSQGLRREGAEAFF
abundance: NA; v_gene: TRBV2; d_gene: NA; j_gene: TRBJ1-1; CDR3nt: TGTGCCAGCAGTTTAGGACTGGTGAACACTGAAGCTTTCTTT; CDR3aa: CASSLGLVNTEAFF
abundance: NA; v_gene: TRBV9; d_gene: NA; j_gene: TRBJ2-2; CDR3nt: TGTGCCAGCACCCTAACGGGAAGATGGAACACCGGGGAGCTGTTTTTT; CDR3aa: CASTLTGRWNTGELFF
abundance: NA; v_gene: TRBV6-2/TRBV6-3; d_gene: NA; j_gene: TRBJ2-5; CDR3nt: TGTGCCAGCAGTTACTATGGAGTCCCAGAGACCCAGTACTTC; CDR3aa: CASSYYGVPETQYF
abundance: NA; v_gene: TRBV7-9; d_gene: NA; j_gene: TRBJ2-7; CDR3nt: TGTGCCAGCAGGTCTACAGGGAGCTACGAGCAGTACTTC; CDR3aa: CASRSTGSYEQYF
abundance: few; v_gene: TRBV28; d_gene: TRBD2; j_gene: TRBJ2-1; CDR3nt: TGTGCCAGCAGTAAAACGGGACTAGCGGGAGTGGGTACCTACAATGAGCAGTTCTTC; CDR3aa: CASSKTGLAGVGTYNEQFF
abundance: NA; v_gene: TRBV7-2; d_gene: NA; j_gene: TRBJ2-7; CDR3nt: TGTGCCAGCAGCCCAGGGGTACGCGGTGAGCAGTACTTC; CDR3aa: CASSPGVRGEQYF
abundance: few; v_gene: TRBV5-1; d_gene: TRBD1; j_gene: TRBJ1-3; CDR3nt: TGCGCCAGCAGCCCGACAGGGGAATATGGAGGAAACACCATATATTTT; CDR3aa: CASSPTGEYGGNTIYF
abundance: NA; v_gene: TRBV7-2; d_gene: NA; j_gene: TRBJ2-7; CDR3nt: TGTGCCAGCAGCTTCCAGGGGAGCTACGAGCAGTACTTC; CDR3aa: CASSFQGSYEQYF
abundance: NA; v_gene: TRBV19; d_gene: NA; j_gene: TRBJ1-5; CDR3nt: TGTGCCAGTAGTCCAGGGTTTGGCAATCAGCCCCAGCATTTT; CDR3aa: CASSPGFGNQPQHF
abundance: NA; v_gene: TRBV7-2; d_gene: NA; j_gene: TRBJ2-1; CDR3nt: TGTGCCAGCAGCTTACTGGGTAGGGGAAATGAGCAGTTCTTC; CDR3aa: CASSLLGRGNEQFF
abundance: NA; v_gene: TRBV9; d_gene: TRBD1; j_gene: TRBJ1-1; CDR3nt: TGTGCCAGCAGCGCTCCGACAGGGGGCGTGAACACTGAAGCTTTCTTT; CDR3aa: CASSAPTGGVNTEAFF
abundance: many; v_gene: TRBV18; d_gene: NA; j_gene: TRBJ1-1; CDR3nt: TGTGCCAGCTTTCTCGGTGCCACTGAAGCTTTCTTT; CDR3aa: CASFLGATEAFF
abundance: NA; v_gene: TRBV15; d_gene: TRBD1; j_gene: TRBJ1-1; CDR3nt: TGTGCCACCAGCGAGGACAGGGGTAGTTACACTGAAGCTTTCTTT; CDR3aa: CATSEDRGSYTEAFF
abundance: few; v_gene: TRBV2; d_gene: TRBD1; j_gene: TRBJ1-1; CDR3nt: TGTGCCAGCAGTCCCATGACAGGGGGCTACACTGAAGCTTTCTTT; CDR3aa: CASSPMTGGYTEAFF
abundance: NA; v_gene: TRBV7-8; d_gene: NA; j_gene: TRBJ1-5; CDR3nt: TGTGCCAGCAGCCCTAGGGGGGGGAATCAGCCCCAGCATTTT; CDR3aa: CASSPRGGNQPQHF
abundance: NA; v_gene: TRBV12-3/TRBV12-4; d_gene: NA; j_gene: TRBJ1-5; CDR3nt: TGTGCCAGCAGTTTATGGGAGGACCAGCCCCAGCATTTT; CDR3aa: CASSLWEDQPQHF
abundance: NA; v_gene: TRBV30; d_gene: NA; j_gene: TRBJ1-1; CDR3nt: TGTGCCTGGGGCCTTTTGGGGGGGGTGAACACTGAAGCTTTCTTT; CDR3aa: CAWGLLGGVNTEAFF
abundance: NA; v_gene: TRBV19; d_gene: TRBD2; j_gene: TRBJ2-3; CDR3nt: TGTGCCAGTAGTAGGACTAGCAGCACAGATACGCAGTATTTT; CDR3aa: CASSRTSSTDTQYF